This T cell receptor (beta chain) was sequenced during a study of a mutant IDH1 vaccine in newly diagnosed glioma (dated by TCRdb to the early 2020s). In terms of the full investigation: Across visits V03 through V10, patients got a total of eight vaccinations, given in weeks 1, 3, 5, 7, 11, 15, 19 and 23. Vaccination was initiated 4-6 weeks after radiotherapy alone, or concurrently with temozolomide cycles in the chemotherapy-containing groups. For exploratory analyses, around 26 treated patients had longitudinal TCRB deep sequencing done wherever samples were available. Before enrollment, most patients had been given radiochemotherapy with temozolomide as standard therapy, while the rest had received either radiotherapy alone or temozolomide alone. Of the approximately 30 treated patients, approximately 60% were male and around 40% were female, and a mean age of 40.4 years was recorded. Peripheral blood samples were drawn at six visits, namely V03 (baseline), V05, V07, V10, V12 and V13. General findings and caveats noted by the study authors: Pseudoprogression appeared unrelated to alterations in the top peripheral T cell clonotypes detected by TCRB sequencing. Availability determined which PBMC samples were chosen for TCRB deep sequencing. According to the authors, sample limitations meant that analyses of patient blood samples could not be reproduced. Across multiple MHC alleles, vaccine-induced immune responses were seen in approximately 93% of patients.

The time point label on this specimen signifies: week 5, during vaccination. Each vaccine dose was 300 ug of a 20-mer mutant IDH1 peptide in Montanide, given subcutaneously with topical imiquimod. Donors had newly diagnosed WHO grade 3 or 4 IDH1-mutant astrocytomas with loss of nuclear ATRX. The samples were drawn from NOA16, a multicentre, single-arm, open-label phase I trial in Germany that tested a mutant IDH1 peptide vaccine in humans for the first time. The DNeasy Blood and Tissue Kit was used to extract genomic DNA from EDTA blood for TCRB sequencing. A few counts support this clone. The antigen it recognizes is unknown. Qualities for individual bases were not recorded, and no much larger clone is one base off. The library relied on the immunoSEQ multiplex PCR assay. Rearranged TCR beta chain sequences were amplified using the hsTCRB Kit according to the manufacturer's protocol. TCRB libraries were sequenced on an Illumina MiSeq. The study's own analysis went as follows. Demultiplexing, trimming and gene mapping were performed with the kit vendor's proprietary platform. Imported from immuneACCESS, the table was reduced by TCRdb to in-frame sequences with V and J called. These copies leave out some clones; in studies compared against another copy, an unresolved V gene accounts for under half, and the cause of the remainder is not known. V and J calls and clone size come straight from that table; D and trimming were deduced from the DNA. The sample contains about 30,000 clones, about 86% of them found a single time. Approximately 22% of the sample goes to the ten largest clones.

The CDR3 numbers 13 residues from cysteine through phenylalanine. The only DNA kept is the CDR3, 39 bases in frame from the first base. CDR1 and CDR2, per the germline V gene, are SGHRS and YFSETQ. V is cut by 0 bases and J by 5 bases, and the space between the germline ends is 6 bases. Sequencing used PBMCs, obtained from a glioma patient whose treatment included an IDH1 peptide vaccine. The clonotype comes from a man younger than 45 with glioma. The rearrangement combines TRBV5-1 with TRBJ1-5, with the D gene too uncertain to name. The base sequence is TGCGCCAGCAGCTTGGACAGAGATCAGCCCCAGCATTTT. Translated, it reads CASSLDRDQPQHF.